This T cell receptor beta chain was obtained from a study of shared clonotypes between healthy human individuals. Study findings and constraints: Sampling covered blood only; tissue repertoires likely differ. In having few donors, the study represented limited genetic and exposure-history diversity.

The assay ran at deep level. TCRdb keeps only in-frame clones here, not all; method: immunoSEQ multiplex PCR. Here the sample spans about 650,000 clones, roughly 95% being singletons. The naive CD8 population came from CD45RO-negative cells selected for CCR7, without terminally differentiated effector memory CD45RA+ cells. This clone was recorded once. Its target is not known. The sequence was obtained from a woman under 40 in good health. Sequenced sample: naive CD8+ T cells sorted from blood.

CDR3 loop: CATSRDLGRGDFEQYF. The DNA of the CDR3 is TGTGCCACCAGCAGAGATCTGGGCAGGGGGGATTTCGAGCAGTACTTC. The V call is TRBV15, the J call TRBJ2-7; D is possibly TRBD1 (7 bases). Trimming removed 0 bases from V and 6 bases from J, with 18 bases in between. The CDR3 runs 16 residues. CDR1 LNHNV and CDR2 YYDKDF come from the germline V gene (reference sequence).